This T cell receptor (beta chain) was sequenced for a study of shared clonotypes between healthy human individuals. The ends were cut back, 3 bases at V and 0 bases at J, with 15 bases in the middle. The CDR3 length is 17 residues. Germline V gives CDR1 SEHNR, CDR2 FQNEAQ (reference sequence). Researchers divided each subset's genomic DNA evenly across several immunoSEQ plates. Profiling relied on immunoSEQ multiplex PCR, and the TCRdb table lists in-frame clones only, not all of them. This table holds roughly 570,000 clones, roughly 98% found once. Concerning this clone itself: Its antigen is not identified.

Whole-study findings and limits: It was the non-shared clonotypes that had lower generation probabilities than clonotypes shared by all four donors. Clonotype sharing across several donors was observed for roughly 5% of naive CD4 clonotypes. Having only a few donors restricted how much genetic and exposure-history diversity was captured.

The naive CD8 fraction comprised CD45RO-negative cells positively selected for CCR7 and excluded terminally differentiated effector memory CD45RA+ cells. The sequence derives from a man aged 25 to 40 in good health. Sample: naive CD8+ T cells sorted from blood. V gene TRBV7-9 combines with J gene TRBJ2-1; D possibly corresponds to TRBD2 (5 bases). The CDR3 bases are TGTGCCAGCAGCTTCAAGACGGAGCGGAGCTCCTACAATGAGCAGTTCTTC. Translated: CASSFKTERSSYNEQFF.